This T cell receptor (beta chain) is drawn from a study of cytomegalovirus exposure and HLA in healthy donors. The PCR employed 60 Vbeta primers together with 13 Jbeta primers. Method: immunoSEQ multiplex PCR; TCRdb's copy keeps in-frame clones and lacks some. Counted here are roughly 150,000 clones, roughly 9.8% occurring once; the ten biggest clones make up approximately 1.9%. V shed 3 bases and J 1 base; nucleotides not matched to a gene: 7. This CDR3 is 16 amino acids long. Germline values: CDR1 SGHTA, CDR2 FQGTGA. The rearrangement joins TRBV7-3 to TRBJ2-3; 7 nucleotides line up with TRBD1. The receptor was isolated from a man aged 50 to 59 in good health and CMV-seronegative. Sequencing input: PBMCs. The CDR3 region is CASSLGRQGGTDTQYF. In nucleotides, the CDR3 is TGTGCCAGCAGCTTGGGCCGACAGGGCGGCACAGATACGCAGTATTTT. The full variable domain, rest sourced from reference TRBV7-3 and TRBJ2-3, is GAGVSQTPSNKVTEKGKYVELRCDPISGHTALYWYRQSLGQGPEFLIYFQGTGAADDSGLPNDRFFAVRPEGSVSTLKIQRTERGDSAVYLCASSLGRQGGTDTQYFGPGTRLTVL.